The 27 T cell receptor beta chains presented below share a single source sample, sequenced in a study of a mutant IDH1 vaccine in newly diagnosed glioma. Repertoires were generated with immunoSEQ multiplex PCR, while TCRdb's copy carries only in-frame clones and drops some. The sample shows around 60,000 clones, around 86% of them seen only once. The sample's time point: week 47, end of study. The study gave 300 ug of mutant IDH1 20-mer peptide per vaccine dose, with topical imiquimod. These receptors have no identified antigens. The specimen comprised PBMCs, sampled from a glioma patient whose treatment included an IDH1 peptide vaccine. The receptors derive from a man aged 25 to 40 with glioma.

The rearrangement joins TRBV30 to TRBJ1-4, with TRBD1 as a possible D gene (5 bases). V was clipped by 5 bases and J by 0 bases, with 7 bases between them. From germline, CDR1 is GTSNPN and CDR2 SVGIG (reference sequence). The CDR3 covers 13 residues. DNA of the CDR3: TGTGCCTGGGGGGGGGCAACTAATGAAAAACTGTTTTTT. Residues: CAWGGATNEKLFF.

This chain links TRBV2 with TRBJ2-4, with TRBD1 identical over 7 bases. Germline V gene data show CDR1 as SNHLY and CDR2 as FYNNEI. V gave up 6 bases and J gave up 8 bases; unmatched junction bases: 10. This CDR3 has 14 residues. This CDR3 reads CASRPGQVQDIQYF. The CDR3, as DNA: TGTGCCAGCAGACCCGGACAGGTTCAGGACATTCAGTACTTC. Supplemented by reference TRBV2 and TRBJ2-4, the full variable domain reads EPEVTQTPSHQVTQMGQEVILRCVPISNHLYFYWYRQILGQKVEFLVSFYNNEISEKSEIFDDQFSVERPDGSNFTLKIRSTKLEDSAMYFCASRPGQVQDIQYFGAGTRLSVL.

The V and J genes are TRBV18 and TRBJ2-7; 7 bases line up with TRBD2. The CDR3 is 15 residues long. Germline CDR1 KGHSH, CDR2 LQKENI. After removal of 6 bases from V and 7 bases from J, the junction contained 15 bases not matched to a gene. The CDR3 sequence is CASSPTAGEFDEQYF. The CDR3 nucleotides are TGTGCCAGCTCCCCTACGGCGGGGGAGTTTGATGAGCAGTACTTC.

The CDR3 spells CASREGNEQFF. The DNA of the CDR3 is TGTGCCAGTCGTGAAGGGAATGAGCAGTTCTTC. The chain is built from TRBV9 and TRBJ2-1, with unresolved D. Trimming removed 8 bases at V and 7 bases at J, with 10 bases between. CDR1 is SGDLS, CDR2 YYNGEE, per germline. The CDR3 spans 11 residues.

V gene TRBV18 combines with J gene TRBJ2-7, with 10 bases aligning to TRBD2. The germline gives CDR1 KGHSH, CDR2 LQKENI. CDR3 length: 15 residues. The J segment lost 2 bases and the V segment lost 8 bases, leaving 9 bases of the junction unmatched. CDR3 coding DNA: TGTGCCAGCCAATCGGGGACTAGCGAAACCTACGAGCAGTACTTC. This sequence encodes CASQSGTSETYEQYF.

The rearrangement links TRBV15 to TRBJ2-2; perhaps TRBD1 as D (5 bases). CDR3 length equals 21 residues. The V gene lost 1 base and the J gene lost 2 bases, with 26 bases spanning the gap. From germline, CDR1 is LNHNV and CDR2 YYDKDF (reference sequence). CDR3 bases: TGTGCCACCAGCAGAGCCCCTCGGTCAAGGGGCCTAAGATCTAACACCGGGGAGCTGTTTTTT. Protein: CATSRAPRSRGLRSNTGELFF.

The rearrangement links TRBV14 to TRBJ2-3, with D possibly TRBD2 on 5 matching bases. Deletions cut 4 bases from V and 4 bases from J, with 24 bases between. The CDR3 covers 18 residues. Germline CDR1 SGHDN, CDR2 FVKESK. DNA of the CDR3: TGTGCCAGCAGCCCCCCCCCGGCGGGCGTAGCCGGGGCAGATACGCAGTATTTT. Translated: CASSPPPAGVAGADTQYF.

The rearrangement uses TRBV6-1 and TRBJ2-6; 7 nucleotides agree with TRBD1. The CDR3 covers 19 residues. Germline values: CDR1 MNHNS, CDR2 SASEGT. Losses at the gene ends were 2 bases for V and 0 bases for J; bases not matched to a gene: 10. The CDR3 here is CASSEFDRVDVSGANVLTF. The CDR3 DNA sequence: TGTGCCAGCAGTGAATTCGACAGGGTGGATGTCTCTGGGGCCAACGTCCTGACTTTC.

This rearrangement joins TRBV11-2 to TRBJ2-1, with a tentative D call TRBD1 (5 bases). Germline V gene data show CDR1 as SGHAT and CDR2 as FQNNGV. This CDR3 has 17 residues. V was shortened by 1 base and J by 5 bases, with 18 bases between the two germline ends. CDR3 nucleotides: TGTGCCAGCAGCTTAGGGGTCCGACAGAGTCCAAACAATGAGCAGTTCTTC. It translates to CASSLGVRQSPNNEQFF.

The DNA for the CDR3 is TGTGCCAGCTCACCACCCTCCAAAAACATTCAGTACTTC. It encodes CASSPPSKNIQYF. This chain uses TRBV18 with TRBJ2-4; unclear D gene. The V gene's germline CDR1 is KGHSH and CDR2 LQKENI. V lost 0 bases and J lost 2, with 2 bases in between. The length of the CDR3 is 13 residues.

The rearrangement joins TRBV11-2 to TRBJ2-7; no reliable D call. V lost 2 bases to trimming and J lost 5 bases, with 7 bases between them. Germline V gene sequence: CDR1 SGHAT, CDR2 FQNNGV. CDR3 length: 12 amino acids. Here the CDR3 reads CASSLIEDEQYF. The CDR3, as DNA: TGTGCCAGCAGCTTAATAGAGGACGAGCAGTACTTC.

V and J are TRBV14 and TRBJ2-7; no definite D call. The V end was cut by 0 bases, the J end by 7 bases, with 7 bases between. The CDR3 sequence is 12 residues long. Germline V CDR1 and CDR2: SGHDN, FVKESK. The CDR3 spells CASSQDDAEQYF. The CDR3 DNA is TGTGCCAGCAGCCAAGATGACGCGGAGCAGTACTTC.

The J gene is TRBJ1-5, the V gene TRBV11-2, with 10 bases identical to TRBD1. Losses at the gene ends were 5 bases for V and 7 bases for J; bases not matched to a gene: 8. The length of the CDR3 is 15 residues. Looked up from germline, CDR1 is SGHAT and CDR2 is FQNNGV. The CDR3, as DNA: TGTGCCAGCAGCGGAGGGACAGGGGTACGCCAGCCCCAGCATTTT. It encodes CASSGGTGVRQPQHF. Variable domain in full (rest from reference TRBV11-2 and TRBJ1-5): EAGVAQSPRYKIIEKRQSVAFWCNPISGHATLYWYQQILGQGPKLLIQFQNNGVVDDSQLPKDRFSAERLKGVDSTLKIQPAKLEDSAVYLCASSGGTGVRQPQHFGDGTRLSIL.

This sequence joins TRBV7-6 and TRBJ1-4; D remains ambiguous. The CDR3 is made up of 12 amino acids. Germline assignment: CDR1 SGHVS and CDR2 FNYEAQ. Between the trimmed V and J ends, which lost 2 bases and 8 bases, there was a span of 6 bases. The CDR3 loop is CASSLTTEKLFF. The CDR3, as DNA: TGTGCCAGCAGCTTAACGACAGAAAAACTGTTTTTT.

The CDR3 coding sequence is TGTGCCAGCTCACCACTCCCCAAAGATAATTCACCCCTCCACTTT. As protein: CASSPLPKDNSPLHF. The J gene is TRBJ1-6, the V gene TRBV18; D not certain. The CDR3 is made up of 15 amino acids. The germline CDR1 and CDR2 sequences are KGHSH and LQKENI. V lost 1 base to trimming and J lost 5 bases, with 9 bases between them. The full variable domain, completed using reference TRBV18 and TRBJ1-6, is NAGVMQNPRHLVRRRGQEARLRCSPMKGHSHVYWYRQLPEEGLKFMVYLQKENIIDESGMPKERFSAEFPKEGPSILRIQQVVRGDSAAYFCASSPLPKDNSPLHFGNGTRLTVT.

This rearrangement joins TRBV29-1 to TRBJ2-2, with a tentative D call TRBD1 (6 bases). The germline CDR1 and CDR2 sequences are SQVTM and ANQGSEA. The V end lost 7 bases, the J end lost 0 bases, and 21 bases lay between the germline ends. The CDR3 spans 17 residues. The CDR3 DNA follows: TGCAGCGCCACAAAGACGAGGACAGAGACGAACACCGGGGAGCTGTTTTTT. Protein product: CSATKTRTETNTGELFF.

The chain is built from TRBV7-9 and TRBJ2-5; D gene unclear. The germline V gene has CDR1 SEHNR and CDR2 FQNEAQ (reference sequence). Trimming took 1 base from V and 4 from J, leaving 1 base between them. The CDR3 runs to 11 residues. The CDR3 reads CASSLVETQYF. The CDR3 DNA is TGTGCCAGCAGCTTAGTAGAGACCCAGTACTTC.

The chain joins TRBV19 to TRBJ2-1, with D possibly TRBD1 on 5 matching bases. The CDR3 is made up of 14 amino acids. From germline, CDR1 is LNHDA and CDR2 SQIVND (reference sequence). Trimming took 7 bases from V and 0 from J, leaving 10 bases between them. This chain's CDR3 is CASNGHSSYNEQFF. The CDR3 coding sequence is TGTGCCAGTAATGGACATTCCTCCTACAATGAGCAGTTCTTC.

The chain carries TRBV19 and TRBJ1-1; the D is unclear. The CDR3 totals 14 residues. Trimming removed 7 bases at V and 4 bases at J, with 16 bases between. Germline V lookup: CDR1 LNHDA, CDR2 SQIVND (reference sequence). CDR3 sequence reads: CASTPHLLGTEAFF. DNA for the CDR3: TGTGCCAGTACCCCCCATCTGCTGGGCACTGAAGCTTTCTTT.

The chain has TRBV18 and TRBJ2-3, with D uncertain. This CDR3 comprises 13 residues. Germline-derived CDR1 and CDR2 are KGHSH and LQKENI. With 4 bases removed from V and 4 bases from J, the gap between germline ends came to 9 bases. CDR3 loop: CASSHVGADTQYF. The CDR3 region has the DNA TGTGCCAGCTCACACGTTGGGGCAGATACGCAGTATTTT.

This chain uses TRBV28 with TRBJ2-7, with 8 bases matching TRBD1. This CDR3 spans 15 amino acids. With 5 bases clipped from V and 0 bases from J, the junction kept 6 bases outside the gene matches. From germline, CDR1 is MDHEN and CDR2 SYDVKM. The CDR3 is CASSRTDRDSYEQYF. CDR3 nucleotide sequence: TGTGCCAGCAGTCGGACGGACAGGGACTCCTACGAGCAGTACTTC. The variable domain in full, completed from reference TRBV28 and TRBJ2-7, reads DVKVTQSSRYLVKRTGEKVFLECVQDMDHENMFWYRQDPGLGLRLIYFSYDVKMKEKGDIPEGYSVSREKKERFSLILESASTNQTSMYLCASSRTDRDSYEQYFGPGTRLTVT.

The V call is TRBV20-1, the J call TRBJ1-2; D unresolved. The CDR3 consists of 11 residues. The germline V and J ends were trimmed by 2 bases and 7 bases, with 8 bases remaining between them. CDR1 and CDR2 from the germline V gene are DFQATT and SNEGSKA (reference sequence). CDR3 DNA sequence: TGCAGTGCTAGATCTGTCCTTGGCTACACCTTC. Amino acids: CSARSVLGYTF.

There are a few counts of this clone. The chain links TRBV28 to TRBJ1-1, with D tentatively TRBD1 (5 bases). This CDR3 comprises 15 residues. Germline V lookup: CDR1 MDHEN, CDR2 SYDVKM. V shed 6 bases and J shed 0 bases, with 14 bases lying between them. CDR3 coding DNA: TGTGCCAGCAGCCCGGGGGGGACCATGAACACTGAAGCTTTCTTT. Translating gives CASSPGGTMNTEAFF.

In its sample, this clone was seen once. The rearrangement joins TRBV29-1 to TRBJ2-5; D unclear. The last part of the DNA fits TRBJ2-7 better; the J call may be wrong. In germline, CDR1 is SQVTM, CDR2 ANQGSEA. CDR3 length: 14 residues. DNA of the CDR3: TGCAGCGTTACTATGCCGGATCGCGCCTACGAGCAGTACTTC. Translated, it gives CSVTMPDRAYEQYF.

The V call is TRBV9, the J call TRBJ2-2, with 11 nucleotides matching TRBD2. V lost 2 bases, J lost 6 bases, and 6 bases stayed unmatched. Looked up from germline, CDR1 is SGDLS and CDR2 is YYNGEE. CDR3 length equals 16 residues. CDR3 region: CASSVPGTSGPGELFF. CDR3 DNA: TGTGCCAGCAGCGTCCCCGGGACTAGCGGTCCCGGGGAGCTGTTTTTT.

V usage is TRBV18 and J usage is TRBJ1-3; the D gene is possibly TRBD1 (6 bases). There are 14 residues in the CDR3. Germline CDR1 KGHSH, CDR2 LQKENI. Between the trimmed V and J ends, which lost 2 bases and 5 bases, there was a span of 10 bases. For the CDR3, the DNA is TGTGCCAGCTCACCAAACAGGGAGAGAAACACCATATATTTT. Protein: CASSPNRERNTIYF.

This chain connects TRBV27 to TRBJ2-1; the match to TRBD2 covers 13 bases. After removal of 6 bases from V and 3 bases from J, the junction contained 8 bases not matched to a gene. This CDR3 comprises 17 residues. Germline CDR1 reads MNHEY; CDR2 reads SMNVEV (reference sequence). The CDR3 is CASRPHGTSGDYNEQFF. As DNA, the CDR3 is TGTGCCAGCAGACCCCACGGGACTAGCGGGGACTACAATGAGCAGTTCTTC.